This record concerns one TCR beta chain sequence. Time point: peripheral blood 6 weeks after treatment start. Profiling relied on immunoSEQ multiplex PCR, and the TCRdb table lists in-frame clones only, not all of them. The sample contains tens of thousands of clones, over 75% of which appear only once. The entry originates in a study of PD-L1 blockade in urothelial cancer. Trimming removed 6 bases at V and 2 bases at J, with 8 bases between. Per germline, CDR1 SGHAT and CDR2 FQNNGV. This CDR3 spans 13 amino acids. The sequence was obtained from a man in his fifties with urothelial cancer. The sample in question was PBMCs, obtained around atezolizumab (anti-PD-L1) treatment. V gene TRBV11-2 combines with J gene TRBJ1-3; D ambiguous. CDR3 DNA sequence: TGTGCCAGCAGGAGGGATCCTGGAAACACCATATATTTT. The encoded protein is CASRRDPGNTIYF.